These 17 T cell receptor beta chains were all obtained from the same sample, sequenced in a study of CD8+ T cells in alopecia areata. After isolation, RNA underwent reverse transcription to generate cDNA as the sequencing template. Data came from immunoSEQ multiplex PCR; TCRdb stores just in-frame clones and leaves some out. The sample records 170,000 or so clones, 63% being singletons. The sequencing used CD4+ T cells sorted from blood, collected at week 0. The receptor source for this set is a human donor with alopecia areata.

CDR3 nucleotides: TGCAGCGTTGAAGGCTCTTCTAGCTCCTACAATGAGCAGTTCTTC. This codes for CSVEGSSSSYNEQFF. The chain carries TRBV29-1 and TRBJ2-1; D gene uncertain. CDR1 is SQVTM and CDR2 is ANQGSEA in the germline V gene. The CDR3 has 15 amino acids. The ends were cut back, 1 base at V and 0 bases at J, with 10 bases in the middle.

This clone has just a few counts. The chain joins TRBV30 to TRBJ2-5; possible D gene TRBD1, 6 bases. The CDR3 sequence is 13 residues long. Trimming took 0 bases from V and 5 from J, leaving 10 bases between them. Germline-derived CDR1 and CDR2 are GTSNPN and SVGIG (reference sequence). The CDR3 sequence is CAWSVLGAETQYF. CDR3 DNA sequence: TGTGCCTGGAGTGTACTGGGGGCGGAGACCCAGTACTTC.

The rearrangement uses TRBV6-6 and TRBJ2-7; D gene ambiguous. Trimming shortened V by 10 bases and J by 0 bases, and 22 bases separated the two germline ends. Germline CDR1 and CDR2: MNHNY and SVGAGI (reference sequence). The CDR3 is made up of 16 amino acids. CDR3 residues: CATSKGPVDLSYEQYF. CDR3 bases: TGTGCCACCTCAAAAGGGCCAGTTGACCTCTCCTACGAGCAGTACTTC.

A few counts support this clone. This chain links TRBV5-1 with TRBJ2-3, with D uncertain. Per germline, CDR1 SGHRS and CDR2 YFSETQ. The CDR3 extends over 12 amino acids. V was pared by 0 bases and J by 6 bases, with 5 bases between. The CDR3 region has the DNA TGCGCCAGCAGCTTGGGTCTGGATACGCAGTATTTT. Its protein is CASSLGLDTQYF.

CDR3 residues: CAWSVRASQPQHF. Here the CDR3 DNA reads TGTGCCTGGAGTGTAAGGGCCAGTCAGCCCCAGCATTTT. This chain links TRBV30 with TRBJ1-5; D call uncertain. CDR3 length equals 13 residues. Between the trimmed V and J ends, which lost 0 bases and 6 bases, there was a span of 9 bases. Germline loops: CDR1 GTSNPN, CDR2 SVGIG (reference sequence).

The chain has TRBV13 and TRBJ1-5; no definite D call. The V and J ends lost 2 bases and 4 bases respectively, with 3 bases between them. Germline V gene data show CDR1 as PRHDT and CDR2 as FYEKMQ (reference sequence). The CDR3 loop spans 12 amino acids. The CDR3 here is CASSLRNQPQHF. CDR3 nucleotides: TGTGCCAGCAGCTTAAGGAATCAGCCCCAGCATTTT.

The chain employs TRBV29-1 and TRBJ1-1, with D maybe TRBD1 (5 bases). Germline CDR1 is SQVTM and CDR2 is ANQGSEA. This CDR3 region has 14 residues. V was shortened by 5 bases and J by 5 bases, with 18 bases between the two germline ends. The CDR3 coding sequence is TGCAGCGTTTTAGGAAAGGGGACTAGGACTGAAGCTTTCTTT. Translating gives CSVLGKGTRTEAFF.

This clone was counted a few times. The chain recombines TRBV5-1 with TRBJ2-7, with TRBD2 matching over 11 bases. Unmatched junction bases numbered 3, after V lost 0 bases and J lost 1 base. The CDR3 is 16 residues long. Germline CDR1 and CDR2: SGHRS and YFSETQ. This chain's CDR3 is CASSLGGTSGSYEQYF. The DNA for the CDR3 is TGCGCCAGCAGCTTGGGGGGGACTAGCGGATCCTACGAGCAGTACTTC.

The chain recombines TRBV11-2 with TRBJ1-2; 7 bases match TRBD1. This CDR3 region has 14 residues. The J segment lost 7 bases and the V segment lost 1 base, leaving 6 bases of the junction unmatched. Per the germline V gene, CDR1 is SGHAT and CDR2 is FQNNGV. CDR3 DNA: TGTGCCAGCAGCTTAGCGAAGGGGGCTGGTGGCTACACCTTC. This encodes CASSLAKGAGGYTF.

The rearrangement links TRBV6-1 to TRBJ1-2, with D unclear. Germline V CDR1 and CDR2: MNHNS, SASEGT. The ends were cut back, 6 bases at V and 7 bases at J, with 12 bases in the middle. The length of the CDR3 is 12 residues. The CDR3, as DNA: TGTGCCAGCAGGGGCCAGGATGCTGGCTACACCTTC. Protein product: CASRGQDAGYTF.

The gene calls are TRBV30 and TRBJ2-5; maybe TRBD1 (6 bases). Germline CDR1 GTSNPN, CDR2 SVGIG (reference sequence). V gave up 2 bases and J gave up 3 bases, with 7 bases separating them. The length of the CDR3 is 12 residues. The DNA of the CDR3 is TGTGCCTGGAGTAGACAGGAAGAGACCCAGTACTTC. This codes for CAWSRQEETQYF.

This clone came up once. This chain joins TRBV9 and TRBJ2-2; 7 bases are shared with TRBD2. Germline V gene sequence: CDR1 SGDLS, CDR2 YYNGEE. The CDR3 loop spans 17 amino acids. J gave up 8 bases and V 0 bases, and 13 bases lay outside the gene matches. CDR3: CASSVVAAGPSGGELFF. In DNA, the CDR3 is TGTGCCAGCAGCGTAGTGGCAGCGGGGCCCTCGGGTGGGGAGCTGTTTTTT.

This clone was seen a handful of times. This rearrangement joins TRBV2 to TRBJ1-5; 7 nucleotides align to TRBD1. This CDR3 has 14 amino acids. From germline, CDR1 is SNHLY and CDR2 FYNNEI. V trimming: 5 bases; J trimming: 6 bases; junction bases outside the gene matches: 7. The CDR3 sequence: CASSRDRVGQPQHF. CDR3 sequence (DNA): TGTGCCAGCAGTAGGGACAGAGTAGGTCAGCCCCAGCATTTT. The whole variable domain, remainder taken from reference TRBV2 and TRBJ1-5, is EPEVTQTPSHQVTQMGQEVILRCVPISNHLYFYWYRQILGQKVEFLVSFYNNEISEKSEIFDDQFSVERPDGSNFTLKIRSTKLEDSAMYFCASSRDRVGQPQHFGDGTRLSIL.

The rearrangement uses TRBV9 and TRBJ2-3; maybe TRBD1 (5 bases). The CDR3 spans 12 residues. V lost 5 bases, J lost 4 bases, and 8 bases lay in between. CDR1 is SGDLS and CDR2 is YYNGEE in the germline V gene. CDR3 residues: CASSRGADTQYF. CDR3 in DNA: TGTGCCAGCAGTAGGGGTGCAGATACGCAGTATTTT.

The genes are TRBV5-1 and TRBJ1-5, with D perhaps TRBD1 (5 bases). Germline CDR1 and CDR2: SGHRS and YFSETQ. The CDR3 is made up of 15 amino acids. Trimming left V 0 bases short and J 5 bases short, with 12 bases between. CDR3 sequence: CASSLGQGVDQPQHF. Here the CDR3 DNA reads TGCGCCAGCAGCTTGGGGCAGGGAGTCGATCAGCCCCAGCATTTT.

V and J are TRBV27 and TRBJ1-1; 7 bases fit TRBD1. Looked up from germline, CDR1 is MNHEY and CDR2 is SMNVEV (reference sequence). The V and J ends lost 2 bases and 5 bases, in that order; junction bases with no gene match: 11. The CDR3 totals 16 residues. The CDR3 DNA follows: TGTGCCAGCAGTTTAGGAGGACAGGCCGTTGGGACTGAAGCTTTCTTT. Amino acid sequence: CASSLGGQAVGTEAFF.

V and J are TRBV6-5 and TRBJ2-5; 9 nucleotides agree with TRBD1. Trimming removed 6 bases from V and 0 bases from J; junction bases left unmatched: 5. CDR1 and CDR2 from the germline V gene are MNHEY and SVGAGI. CDR3 length: 15 amino acids. CDR3 DNA sequence: TGTGCCAGCAGAGCCGGGACAGGGAACCAAGAGACCCAGTACTTC. Encoded protein: CASRAGTGNQETQYF.